These 21 T cell receptor beta chains share one sample of origin, sequenced in a study of HIV-infected children after antiretroviral therapy interruption. A 3' RACE protocol on RNA, with unique molecular identifiers, produced the TCR library. TCRdb re-called the 3' RACE reads through MiXCR, storing one row per CDR3 protein. The table has 30,000 to 50,000 distinct CDR3 sequences, around 7% seen once; the top ten hold roughly 1%. Treatment: PENTA 11 planned treatment interruption arm or continuous ART arm. The sequencing here drew on CD45RA+ CD4+ T cells from PBMCs, pooled from several time points, taken from a donor given antiretroviral therapy, either interrupted or continuous. Subset meaning: naive CD4+ CD45RA+ CD45RO- T cells. The receptors shown here come from a pool of human donors with HIV.

This rearrangement joins TRBV10-2 to TRBJ2-3; D unresolved. CDR3 length: 12 residues. V was trimmed by 3 bases and J by 7 bases, leaving 8 bases between them. Per the germline V gene, CDR1 is WSHSY and CDR2 is SAAADI. The chain's CDR3 is CASSDLGNTQYF. CDR3 sequence (DNA): TGCGCCAGCAGTGATTTAGGGAATACGCAGTATTTT.

This clonotype was picked up many times. The chain carries TRBV29-1 and TRBJ1-1; D may be TRBD1 (5 bases). The V gene lost 4 bases and the J gene lost 1 base, with 10 bases spanning the gap. Germline loops: CDR1 SQVTM, CDR2 ANQGSEA. The CDR3 contains 13 residues. The CDR3 spells CSVGPGPNTEAFF. In DNA, the CDR3 is TGCAGCGTTGGGCCGGGACCGAACACTGAAGCTTTCTTT.

This clonotype was detected many times. V usage is TRBV7-2 and J usage is TRBJ2-2; D uncertain. The V and J ends lost 3 bases and 0 bases respectively, with 5 bases between them. Germline CDR1 is SGHTA and CDR2 is FQGNSA. The CDR3 is 14 residues long. The CDR3 DNA reads as TGTGCCAGCAGCTTCGGTGCGAACACCGGGGAGCTGTTTTTT. Translation: CASSFGANTGELFF.

This clonotype appeared many times. This rearrangement joins TRBV4-1 to TRBJ2-7; D is perhaps TRBD1 (6 bases). Germline loops: CDR1 MGHRA, CDR2 YSYEKL. The ends were cut back, 4 bases at V and 0 bases at J, with 16 bases in the middle. The CDR3 length is 16 residues. The CDR3, as DNA: TGCGCCAGCAGCCCCGGCAGGGGCCCGCCCTCCTACGAGCAGTACTTC. Translated, it gives CASSPGRGPPSYEQYF.

This clonotype was seen repeatedly, ten times or more. J is TRBJ2-7 and V is TRBV5-1, with 9 bases fitting TRBD1. The germline CDR1 and CDR2 sequences are SGHRS and YFSETQ. V gave up 3 bases and J gave up 6 bases; unmatched junction bases: 7. The CDR3 is 14 amino acids. CDR3: CASSYGTGKTEQYF. In nucleotides, the CDR3 is TGCGCCAGCAGCTACGGGACAGGGAAGACCGAGCAGTACTTC.

The genes are TRBV3-1 and TRBJ2-3, with unresolved D. The CDR3 sequence is 13 residues long. Between the trimmed V and J ends, which lost 0 bases and 8 bases, there was a span of 9 bases. The V gene's germline CDR1 is LGHDT and CDR2 YNNKEL (reference sequence). CDR3 coding DNA: TGTGCCAGCAGCCAAGAGGGTCGCGGTACGCAGTATTTT. It is translated as CASSQEGRGTQYF.

This clonotype was observed at least ten times. The V gene is TRBV28, the J gene TRBJ1-4, with D hard to call. Trimming cost V 4 bases and J 0 bases, with 9 bases left between them. CDR3 length equals 15 residues. Looked up from germline, CDR1 is MDHEN and CDR2 is SYDVKM. The CDR3 bases are TGTGCCAGCAGTTCACCCAGGTCAACTAATGAAAAACTGTTTTTT. This encodes CASSSPRSTNEKLFF.

This clonotype was observed a handful of times. V and J are TRBV28 and TRBJ1-5; D not certain. CDR1 is MDHEN and CDR2 is SYDVKM in the germline V gene. The V end was cut by 2 bases, the J end by 0 bases, with 11 bases between. The CDR3 has 16 residues. The CDR3 coding sequence is TGTGCCAGCAGTTTAAGTCCCGAGTATAGCAATCAGCCCCAGCATTTT. Its protein product is CASSLSPEYSNQPQHF.

This clonotype was detected a few times. The rearrangement uses TRBV18 and TRBJ2-5, with D unresolved. V lost 6 bases, J lost 1 base, and 6 bases lay in between. CDR3 length equals 12 residues. Germline lookup yields CDR1 KGHSH and CDR2 LQKENI. CDR3 sequence (DNA): TGTGCCAGCTCTCGATCCCAAGAGACCCAGTACTTC. This sequence encodes CASSRSQETQYF.

This clonotype has ten or more counts. The chain links TRBV5-1 to TRBJ2-5; no clear D gene. V dropped 0 bases and J dropped 1 base, with 7 bases sitting between them. From germline, CDR1 is SGHRS and CDR2 YFSETQ. This CDR3 contains 14 residues. Here the CDR3 reads CASSLEAAQETQYF. In nucleotides, the CDR3 is TGCGCCAGCAGCTTGGAGGCAGCCCAAGAGACCCAGTACTTC.

This clonotype has more than one count but fewer than ten. The chain joins TRBV10-3 to TRBJ2-3; D gene uncertain. The V gene lost 5 bases and the J gene lost 2 bases, with 5 bases spanning the gap. Germline V gene lookup returns CDR1 ENHRY and CDR2 SYGVKD. The CDR3 has 12 residues. DNA for the CDR3: TGTGCCATCAGTTCGGTCACAGATACGCAGTATTTT. It codes for CAISSVTDTQYF.

This clonotype was detected many times. The chain joins TRBV20-1 to TRBJ2-1; D is uncertain. Trimming pared 3 bases from V and 5 bases from J, leaving 2 bases between. CDR3 length equals 10 residues. CDR1 is DFQATT and CDR2 is SNEGSKA in the germline V gene (reference sequence). DNA for the CDR3: TGCAGTGCTAGGGACAATGAGCAGTTCTTC. It specifies CSARDNEQFF.

This clonotype was counted at least ten times. The V gene is TRBV9, the J gene TRBJ2-5; 12 nucleotides line up with TRBD2. The J segment lost 4 bases and the V segment lost 4 bases, leaving 2 bases of the junction unmatched. Germline loops: CDR1 SGDLS, CDR2 YYNGEE. This CDR3 comprises 14 residues. Here the CDR3 DNA reads TGTGCCAGCAGCCCGGGACTAGCGGGAGAGACCCAGTACTTC. This sequence encodes CASSPGLAGETQYF.

This clonotype occurred many times. The chain carries TRBV5-4 and TRBJ1-1, with a possible D match to TRBD1 (5 bases). This CDR3 spans 12 amino acids. Germline CDR1 SGHNT, CDR2 YYREEE (reference sequence). Trimming cost V 3 bases and J 10 bases, with 13 bases left between them. CDR3 loop: CASSYGTFGAFF. CDR3 nucleotides: TGTGCCAGCAGCTATGGGACCTTTGGAGCTTTCTTT.

There are many counts of this clonotype. The chain links TRBV3-1 to TRBJ2-1; the D gene is possibly TRBD2 (5 bases). This CDR3 spans 17 amino acids. Trimming removed 0 bases from V and 4 bases from J, with 16 bases in between. Per the germline V gene, CDR1 is LGHDT and CDR2 is YNNKEL (reference sequence). The chain's CDR3 is CASSQEKGIARYNEQFF. In DNA, the CDR3 is TGTGCCAGCAGCCAAGAAAAGGGAATAGCGAGGTACAATGAGCAGTTCTTC.

This clonotype was seen a handful of times. The chain carries TRBV6-5 and TRBJ2-6, with D uncertain. Trimming cost V 6 bases and J 1 base, with 10 bases left between them. CDR3 length equals 15 residues. Germline V gene data show CDR1 as MNHEY and CDR2 as SVGAGI. The CDR3 nucleotides read TGTGCCAGCAGCCCCCCCCAATCTGGGGCCAACGTCCTGACTTTC. Protein: CASSPPQSGANVLTF.

Comment on this clonotype: A junction end diverges from the germline sequence, so it may reflect a read error. The chain links TRBV28 to TRBJ1-5; a weak D match, TRBD1 (6 bases). Germline V lookup: CDR1 MDHEN, CDR2 SYDVKM. CDR3 size: 14 residues. Written as DNA, the CDR3 is TGCGCCAGCTCAAGAGGGGGTAGCAATCAGCCCCAGCATTTT. This sequence encodes CASSRGGSNQPQHF.

The sample holds many counts of this clonotype. V and J are TRBV12-3 or TRBV12-4 and TRBJ2-5, with 8 bases lining up with TRBD1. J was trimmed by 9 bases and V by 5 bases; bases with no gene match: 8. The CDR3 contains 13 residues. The CDR3 DNA is TGTGCCAGCAGTAGGGCGACAGGGGCCGCCCAGTACTTC. This encodes CASSRATGAAQYF.

This clonotype was seen at least ten times. The chain has TRBV30 and TRBJ1-4; tentatively, D is TRBD1 (5 bases). Germline loops: CDR1 GTSNPN, CDR2 SVGIG (reference sequence). This CDR3 region has 13 residues. Trimming pared 5 bases from V and 4 bases from J, leaving 11 bases between. DNA for the CDR3: TGTGCCTGGTCAGGGCCGGGTAATGAAAAACTGTTTTTT. It encodes CAWSGPGNEKLFF.

This clonotype was recorded many times. V gene TRBV2 combines with J gene TRBJ2-1; 14 positions match TRBD2. The CDR3 loop spans 19 amino acids. The V and J ends lost 11 bases and 4 bases, in that order; junction bases with no gene match: 19. Germline V gene sequence: CDR1 SNHLY, CDR2 FYNNEI. The DNA for the CDR3 is TGTGCCGCTGGCTGGGGGACTAGCGGGAGTGGGGGATTTTACAATGAGCAGTTCTTC. Translated: CAAGWGTSGSGGFYNEQFF.

This clonotype has a count of ten or more. CDR3 amino acids: CASSLDRIYNQPQHF. CDR3 sequence (DNA): TGTGCCAGCAGTCTCGACAGGATATACAATCAGCCCCAGCATTTT. The chain links TRBV12-3 or TRBV12-4 to TRBJ1-5; D perhaps matches TRBD1 (6 bases). This CDR3 spans 15 amino acids. Trimming left V 5 bases short and J 3 bases short, with 14 bases between.